This T cell receptor beta chain appears in the sequencing data of a study of early T cells in non-severe SARS-CoV-2 infection. Trimming shortened V by 3 bases and J by 2 bases, and 11 bases separated the two germline ends. Germline V gene data show CDR1 as SGHRS and CDR2 as YFSETQ. The CDR3 spans 15 residues. TCRdb independently ran MiXCR on the 5' RACE reads; one entry per CDR3 protein. This sample has some 90,000 distinct CDR3 sequences, with 14% to 15% found just once. The chain is built from TRBV5-1 and TRBJ2-2, with a tentative D call TRBD2 (5 bases). Sequencing used whole blood. The receptor was derived from an adult who was a healthcare worker with PCR-confirmed SARS-CoV-2 infection or an uninfected control (not recorded which). This chain's CDR3 is CASSSRGPNTGELFF. The CDR3 bases are TGCGCCAGCAGCTCCCGAGGGCCCAACACCGGGGAGCTGTTTTTT.